The 21 T cell receptor beta chains given below trace back to one sample, sequenced in a study of shared clonotypes between healthy human individuals. Profiling relied on immunoSEQ multiplex PCR, and the TCRdb table lists in-frame clones only, not all of them. The table includes 2 million to 2.5 million clones, over 85% detected once. Sequencing was performed on naive CD4+ T cells from PBMCs. Indicated subset: CD45RA+ positively selected. The receptors shown here come from a man younger than 30 in good health. Some clones in this sample may be carry-over from other donors' samples.

This CDR3 is CASSLSGPTSTDTQYF. CDR3 coding DNA: TGTGCCAGCAGCTTAAGCGGTCCGACTAGCACAGATACGCAGTATTTT. This rearrangement joins TRBV7-2 to TRBJ2-3; TRBD2 might be the D (5 bases). V was trimmed by 2 bases and J by 0 bases, leaving 12 bases between them. The CDR3 sequence is 16 residues long. CDR1 SGHTA and CDR2 FQGNSA come from the germline V gene.

This clone appeared once. J is TRBJ2-1 and V is TRBV5-4; TRBD1 aligns across 7 bases. V shed 4 bases and J 0 bases; nucleotides not matched to a gene: 4. In germline, CDR1 is SGHNT, CDR2 YYREEE (reference sequence). The CDR3 is 15 residues long. The CDR3, as DNA: TGTGCCAGCAGCGGAGGACAGGTCTCCTACAATGAGCAGTTCTTC. Translation gives CASSGGQVSYNEQFF.

In regard to this clone: This CDR3 is also generated by other DNA sequences in the sample. The chain joins TRBV7-2 to TRBJ2-5; D is possibly TRBD1 (8 bases). The germline V gene encodes CDR1 SGHTA and CDR2 FQGNSA. V lost 5 bases and J lost 5, with 15 bases in between. CDR3 size: 14 residues. The CDR3 DNA sequence: TGTGCCAGCAGCCGCGACAGGGGAGGGGAGACCCAGTACTTC. Residues: CASSRDRGGETQYF.

The chain employs TRBV15 and TRBJ2-1, with D maybe TRBD1 (6 bases). The CDR3 is made up of 15 amino acids. Trimming took 0 bases from V and 7 from J, leaving 13 bases between them. Per germline, CDR1 LNHNV and CDR2 YYDKDF (reference sequence). The CDR3 here is CATSRDRGPVNEQFF. DNA for the CDR3: TGTGCCACCAGCAGAGACAGGGGACCGGTAAATGAGCAGTTCTTC.

This clone came up once. The rearrangement uses TRBV15 and TRBJ2-1; the match to TRBD2 covers 11 bases. The J segment lost 4 bases and the V segment lost 5 bases, leaving 13 bases of the junction unmatched. Per the germline V gene, CDR1 is LNHNV and CDR2 is YYDKDF (reference sequence). The CDR3 contains 18 residues. DNA for the CDR3: TGTGCCACCAGCTCCACACTCCGTACTAGCGGGAGTTACAATGAGCAGTTCTTC. Translation: CATSSTLRTSGSYNEQFF.

CDR3 region: CASSSRTGPYGYTF. The DNA for the CDR3 is TGTGCCAGCAGCTCTCGGACAGGGCCTTATGGCTACACCTTC. The chain employs TRBV5-6 and TRBJ1-2, with 8 bases aligning to TRBD1. The germline V gene has CDR1 SGHDT and CDR2 YYEEEE. The CDR3 has 14 amino acids. Trimming removed 3 bases from V and 5 bases from J; junction bases left unmatched: 6.

This rearrangement joins TRBV7-2 to TRBJ2-7; TRBD2 aligns across 10 bases. Germline loops: CDR1 SGHTA, CDR2 FQGNSA. The CDR3 is 16 amino acids. The V segment lost 5 bases and the J segment 5 bases; nucleotides outside the gene matches: 12. The DNA for the CDR3 is TGTGCCAGCAGCCCCCCTCTAGCGGGAGAGCGTAACGAGCAGTACTTC. It codes for CASSPPLAGERNEQYF.

The rearrangement links TRBV6-6 to TRBJ2-3; 10 nucleotides agree with TRBD1. CDR3 length equals 14 residues. The ends lost 6 bases at V and 4 bases at J; junction bases unmatched: 4. The V gene's germline CDR1 is MNHNY and CDR2 SVGAGI (reference sequence). The CDR3 DNA follows: TGTGCCAGCAGCCGACAGGGGGCCCCAGATACGCAGTATTTT. This encodes CASSRQGAPDTQYF.

The chain uses TRBV11-2 and TRBJ2-7; either TRBD1 or TRBD2 may fit D (5 bases each). The CDR3 runs 17 residues. Germline V gives CDR1 SGHAT, CDR2 FQNNGV. Between the trimmed V and J ends, which lost 1 base and 5 bases, there was a span of 21 bases. Here the CDR3 reads CASSLVMSSGSGHEQYF. The DNA for the CDR3 is TGTGCCAGCAGCTTAGTAATGTCGTCAGGGAGCGGACACGAGCAGTACTTC.

The chain couples TRBV7-6 to TRBJ2-1, with 16 bases identical to TRBD2. V dropped 5 bases and J dropped 10; count of bases not matched to a gene: 2. The CDR3 contains 14 residues. Germline V gene lookup returns CDR1 SGHVS and CDR2 FNYEAQ. CDR3 in DNA: TGTGCCAGCAGCGGGACTAGCGGGAGGGGAGAGCAGTTCTTC. Its protein product is CASSGTSGRGEQFF.

In its sample, this clone was seen once. V is TRBV7-3 and J is TRBJ2-2, with 11 bases fitting TRBD2. Germline trimming cut 5 bases from V and 3 bases from J; bases unmatched to any gene: 2. The CDR3 runs 15 residues. The germline V gene encodes CDR1 SGHTA and CDR2 FQGTGA. The CDR3 DNA sequence: TGTGCCAGCAGCATAGCGGGAGGGCACACCGGGGAGCTGTTTTTT. The encoded protein is CASSIAGGHTGELFF.

This chain links TRBV29-1 with TRBJ2-7; TRBD1 aligns across 9 bases. From germline, CDR1 is SQVTM and CDR2 ANQGSEA. CDR3 length: 15 amino acids. The V and J ends lost 6 bases and 0 bases, in that order; junction bases with no gene match: 9. CDR3 loop: CSVGGQGPSSYEQYF. CDR3 sequence (DNA): TGCAGCGTCGGCGGACAGGGGCCGAGCTCCTACGAGCAGTACTTC.

The V and J genes are TRBV28 and TRBJ2-7, with 7 bases matching TRBD1. V lost 6 bases, J lost 0 bases, and 11 bases stayed unmatched. Germline CDR1 MDHEN, CDR2 SYDVKM. The CDR3 covers 16 residues. The CDR3 loop is CASRPTGAISSYEQYF. CDR3 sequence (DNA): TGTGCCAGCAGACCTACAGGGGCTATTAGCTCCTACGAGCAGTACTTC. Full variable domain (outside the CDR3, taken from reference TRBV28 and TRBJ2-7): DVKVTQSSRYLVKRTGEKVFLECVQDMDHENMFWYRQDPGLGLRLIYFSYDVKMKEKGDIPEGYSVSREKKERFSLILESASTNQTSMYLCASRPTGAISSYEQYFGPGTRLTVT.

The genes are TRBV28 and TRBJ2-7; D may be TRBD1 (5 bases). The CDR3 totals 15 residues. Germline V CDR1 and CDR2: MDHEN, SYDVKM. V was shortened by 5 bases and J by 4 bases, with 18 bases between the two germline ends. CDR3 loop: CASSGVIGQGYEQYF. Written as DNA, the CDR3 is TGTGCCAGCAGTGGGGTTATTGGGCAGGGATACGAGCAGTACTTC.

Points on this clone: Additional DNA sequences in this sample encode the identical CDR3. This rearrangement joins TRBV5-5 to TRBJ2-7; D is ambiguous. Germline CDR1 reads SGHKS; CDR2 reads YYEKEE (reference sequence). This CDR3 spans 11 amino acids. V lost 2 bases, J lost 4 bases, and 4 bases lay in between. The chain's CDR3 is CASSFNYEQYF. CDR3 nucleotide sequence: TGTGCCAGCAGCTTCAATTACGAGCAGTACTTC.

The V and J genes are TRBV18 and TRBJ2-5, with a weak D call TRBD1 (6 bases). Trimming took off 2 bases at V and 1 base at J, with 11 bases between the two ends. The CDR3 is 15 amino acids. Germline CDR1 reads KGHSH; CDR2 reads LQKENI. CDR3 coding DNA: TGTGCCAGCTCACCATCTACAGGGACCCAAGAGACCCAGTACTTC. It specifies CASSPSTGTQETQYF. Based on the CDR3 plus reference TRBV18 and TRBJ2-5, the full variable domain is NAGVMQNPRHLVRRRGQEARLRCSPMKGHSHVYWYRQLPEEGLKFMVYLQKENIIDESGMPKERFSAEFPKEGPSILRIQQVVRGDSAAYFCASSPSTGTQETQYFGPGTRLLVL.

The CDR3 nucleotides read TGCGCCAGCAGCTCAATTCAGGGTGGTTTAAGTGAAAAACTGTTTTTT. This sequence encodes CASSSIQGGLSEKLFF. The chain combines TRBV5-1 with TRBJ1-4; D is perhaps TRBD1 (5 bases). With 3 bases removed from V and 7 bases from J, the gap between germline ends came to 19 bases. The CDR3 has 16 residues. Germline-derived CDR1 and CDR2 are SGHRS and YFSETQ.

This chain joins TRBV15 and TRBJ2-2; possibly TRBD1 for D (5 bases). V lost 1 base to trimming and J lost 9 bases, with 12 bases between them. Germline loops: CDR1 LNHNV, CDR2 YYDKDF (reference sequence). This CDR3 has 14 residues. CDR3 protein: CATSRGGAARELFF. The CDR3 DNA sequence: TGTGCCACCAGCAGAGGTGGGGCCGCCCGGGAGCTGTTTTTT.

The chain couples TRBV25-1 to TRBJ1-5; TRBD1 aligns across 7 bases. The V gene end was trimmed by 6 bases and the J gene end by 5 bases; junction bases not matched to a gene: 4. Per germline, CDR1 MGHDK and CDR2 SYGVNS. This CDR3 is built from 13 residues. CDR3 nucleotide sequence: TGTGCCAGCAGGGGGGACAGCCATCAGCCCCAGCATTTT. As protein: CASRGDSHQPQHF. The full variable domain, in which reference TRBV25-1 and TRBJ1-5 provide the parts outside the CDR3, is EADIYQTPRYLVIGTGKKITLECSQTMGHDKMYWYQQDPGMELHLIHYSYGVNSTEKGDLSSESTVSRIRTEHFPLTLESARPSHTSQYLCASRGDSHQPQHFGDGTRLSIL.

V gene TRBV9 combines with J gene TRBJ2-3; 10 nucleotides agree with TRBD1. Germline V gives CDR1 SGDLS, CDR2 YYNGEE. This CDR3 spans 14 amino acids. V shed 4 bases, J shed 6 bases, and the junction held 5 bases outside the gene matches. The CDR3 DNA sequence: TGTGCCAGCAGCACGACAGGGGGCGCCGATACGCAGTATTTT. Translating it yields CASSTTGGADTQYF.

The V and J genes are TRBV28 and TRBJ2-2; the D gene could be TRBD1 or TRBD2 (6 bases each). The CDR3 sequence is 14 residues long. V lost 2 bases, J lost 15 bases, and 19 bases lay in between. CDR1 MDHEN and CDR2 SYDVKM come from the germline V gene. The CDR3 spells CASSLGAGGRIMFF. CDR3 DNA sequence: TGTGCCAGCAGTTTAGGGGCCGGGGGCCGGATTATGTTTTTT.